These 7 T cell receptor beta chains were all obtained from the same sample, sequenced in a study of blood T cell repertoires in COVID-19. Generated by immunoSEQ multiplex PCR, the TCRdb table keeps only in-frame clones and is missing some. The data hold 410,000 or so clones, with about nine tenths observed a single time. Source material: peripheral blood. These receptors were obtained from a woman aged 30 to 39 with active or convalescent COVID-19.

CDR3: CASSGDMSYTF. In DNA form, the CDR3 reads TGTGCCAGCAGCGGCGACATGAGCTACACCTTC. The J gene is TRBJ1-2, the V gene TRBV2; D unresolved. V shed 6 bases and J shed 9 bases, with 11 bases lying between them. The CDR3 consists of 11 residues. Germline CDR1 is SNHLY and CDR2 is FYNNEI.

This chain joins TRBV10-2 and TRBJ2-7; 8 bases match TRBD2. V dropped 3 bases and J dropped 7; count of bases not matched to a gene: 8. The CDR3 loop spans 14 amino acids. CDR1 WSHSY and CDR2 SAAADI come from the germline V gene. CDR3 residues: CASSDPGLEVEQYF. CDR3 DNA sequence: TGCGCCAGCAGTGACCCGGGACTAGAAGTAGAGCAGTACTTC.

The chain combines TRBV18 with TRBJ2-3; possibly TRBD1 for D (5 bases). Looked up from germline, CDR1 is KGHSH and CDR2 is LQKENI. Between the trimmed V and J ends, which lost 2 bases and 5 bases, there was a span of 14 bases. The CDR3 extends over 15 amino acids. As DNA, the CDR3 is TGTGCCAGCTCACCAGTTAACAGGTTGAAAGATACGCAGTATTTT. It specifies CASSPVNRLKDTQYF.

V and J are TRBV5-6 and TRBJ1-2, with TRBD1 identical over 7 bases. Trimming took 3 bases from V and 4 from J; bases not matched to a gene: 3. The germline gives CDR1 SGHDT, CDR2 YYEEEE. CDR3 length: 13 amino acids. The CDR3 DNA is TGTGCCAGCAGCTCGGGACAGCTCTATGGCTACACCTTC. Translation: CASSSGQLYGYTF.

This clone is a singleton in its sample. V and J are TRBV7-9 and TRBJ1-4, with D possibly matching TRBD1 (6 bases). Germline assignment: CDR1 SEHNR and CDR2 FQNEAQ (reference sequence). V was pared by 4 bases and J by 7 bases, with 13 bases between. The CDR3 loop spans 14 amino acids. The CDR3 loop reads CASSSQGIGEKLFF. CDR3 DNA: TGTGCCAGCAGCTCACAGGGCATCGGTGAAAAACTGTTTTTT.

The chain's CDR3 is CASSSRTSGRAGNTGELFF. The CDR3 DNA sequence: TGCGCCAGCAGCTCAAGGACTAGCGGGAGGGCCGGGAACACCGGGGAGCTGTTTTTT. The V and J genes are TRBV5-1 and TRBJ2-2; TRBD2 aligns across 15 bases. V was pared by 3 bases and J by 1 base, with 7 bases of the junction left unmatched. This CDR3 spans 19 amino acids. Germline V gene data show CDR1 as SGHRS and CDR2 as YFSETQ.

The chain employs TRBV2 and TRBJ1-2, with D perhaps matching TRBD1 (5 bases). This CDR3 is 13 amino acids long. The V end lost 10 bases, the J end lost 4 bases, and 16 bases lay between the germline ends. Germline V gene sequence: CDR1 SNHLY, CDR2 FYNNEI. CDR3 coding DNA: TGTGCCACCCAGGGTCTTACGATCTATGGCTACACCTTC. It specifies CATQGLTIYGYTF.